The 3 T cell receptor beta chains below all came from one sample that was sequenced in a study of sequential checkpoint blockade in melanoma. The repertoire was sequenced with immunoSEQ multiplex PCR; TCRdb's copy has only in-frame clones and lacks some. There are about 13,000 clones in the sample; around a quarter occur only once, and approximately 17% lies in the top ten. Described treatment: randomized to nivolumab then ipilimumab (arm A) or the reverse (arm B). The specimen was tumor tissue (inferred from file names), collected from a patient given nivolumab and ipilimumab in sequence. The receptors come from a human donor with melanoma.

The chain recombines TRBV25-1 with TRBJ1-1; D possibly corresponds to TRBD1 (6 bases). Germline lookup yields CDR1 MGHDK and CDR2 SYGVNS. The CDR3 extends over 12 amino acids. Trimming took off 7 bases at V and 1 base at J, with 7 bases between the two ends. In nucleotides, the CDR3 is TGTGCCAGCAAGGGGGGGAACACTGAAGCTTTCTTT. Protein sequence: CASKGGNTEAFF.

This clone was picked up a small number of times. The rearrangement uses TRBV6-8 and TRBJ2-7; TRBD2 aligns across 7 bases. In germline, CDR1 is MNHGY, CDR2 SAAAGT. This CDR3 region has 15 residues. V dropped 2 bases and J dropped 7; count of bases not matched to a gene: 11. DNA of the CDR3: TGTGCCAGCAGTTACCATGCGGGAGCGCCCTTTGAGCAGTACTTC. This codes for CASSYHAGAPFEQYF.

This clone has just a few counts. The chain recombines TRBV28 with TRBJ2-4; the D is unclear. Trimming shortened V by 2 bases and J by 0 bases, and 5 bases separated the two germline ends. Looked up from germline, CDR1 is MDHEN and CDR2 is SYDVKM. The CDR3 length is 14 residues. CDR3 protein: CASSLGLAKNIQYF. The DNA for the CDR3 is TGTGCCAGCAGTTTAGGTTTAGCCAAAAACATTCAGTACTTC. Drawing the rest from reference TRBV28 and TRBJ2-4, the complete variable domain is DVKVTQSSRYLVKRTGEKVFLECVQDMDHENMFWYRQDPGLGLRLIYFSYDVKMKEKGDIPEGYSVSREKKERFSLILESASTNQTSMYLCASSLGLAKNIQYFGAGTRLSVL.